These T cell receptor beta chains were read from a single sample in a study of spatial heterogeneity in lung cancer. Each CDR3 protein is one row after TCRdb ran MiXCR on the 5' RACE reads. The sample records approximately 39,000 distinct CDR3 sequences, under 6.5% being singletons. The sample consisted of PBMCs, taken at surgery. The receptor source for this set is a male donor with early-stage non-small cell lung cancer. Each CDR3 is given with its conserved first and last residue. A D gene is named only where the DNA matches it firmly. Size values are once, few and many counts, or a class for expanded clones, and some rows have none.

v_call	d_call	cdr3_length	j_call	clone_size	cdr3_nt	cdr3_aa
TRBV20-1	TRBD1	13	TRBJ2-7	NA	TGCAGTGCTACCAGGGGGCTTTCCTACGAGCAGTACTTC	CSATRGLSYEQYF
TRBV27	NA	15	TRBJ1-5	many	TGTGCCAGCAGTTTCGCCCCTTCTAGCAATCAGCCCCAGCATTTT	CASSFAPSSNQPQHF
TRBV18	NA	15	TRBJ1-2	NA	TGTGCCAGCTCACCACGGGACCCGAAGGACTATGGCTACACCTTC	CASSPRDPKDYGYTF
TRBV24-1	NA	12	TRBJ1-4	many	TGTGCCACCAGTGGGAGGGACGGCAAACTGTTTTTT	CATSGRDGKLFF
TRBV20-1	TRBD2	14	TRBJ2-2	NA	TGCAGTGCTAGAGGGGGACTAAACACCGGGGAGCTGTTTTTT	CSARGGLNTGELFF
TRBV3-1	NA	16	TRBJ2-1	many	TGTGCCAGCAGCCAAGTTCAGGCGCCGTCCTACAATGAGCAGTTCTTC	CASSQVQAPSYNEQFF
TRBV4-1	TRBD2	16	TRBJ2-7	many	TGCGCCAGCAGCCAAGTCGGCGGGGGGAGCTCCTACGAGCAGTACTTC	CASSQVGGGSSYEQYF
TRBV7-2	TRBD2	15	TRBJ2-3	few	TGTGCCAGCACCTGGAGTCGGGGGGGCCGGGATACGCAGTATTTT	CASTWSRGGRDTQYF
TRBV18	TRBD1	16	TRBJ2-7	NA	TGTGCCAGCTCTAATCGCCAGGGGGTTTCGGTCTACGAGCAGTACTTC	CASSNRQGVSVYEQYF
TRBV20-1	NA	14	TRBJ1-5	few	TGCAGTGCTAGCAGGGGTTTGGGCAATCAGCCCCAGCATTTT	CSASRGLGNQPQHF
TRBV6-6	TRBD1	15	TRBJ2-5	many	TGTGCCAGCAGTTTCCGGGACAGGGGGAGTGAGACCCAGTACTTC	CASSFRDRGSETQYF
TRBV6-6	NA	15	TRBJ1-5	many	TGTGCCAGCAGCCCGACGGCGGGGAGCAATCAGCCCCAGCATTTT	CASSPTAGSNQPQHF
TRBV12-3/TRBV12-4	TRBD1	13	TRBJ2-5	NA	TGTGCCAGCAGTACAGGGGGCGCCGAGACCCAGTACTTC	CASSTGGAETQYF
TRBV7-2	TRBD2	16	TRBJ2-1	many	TGTGCCAGCAGCACAAGAAAGCGGGGGGGGAACAATGAGCAGTTCTTC	CASSTRKRGGNNEQFF
TRBV5-1	NA	15	TRBJ2-7	many	TGCGCCAGCCGAACCGGGTCGGGACTCAACTACGAGCAGTACTTC	CASRTGSGLNYEQYF
TRBV28	TRBD1	18	TRBJ2-7	many	TGTGCCAGCAGTCCCAACCCCCCTCGGACAGGGGGCGCCTGGGGGCAGTACTTC	CASSPNPPRTGGAWGQYF
TRBV30	TRBD2	16	TRBJ2-4	few	TGTGCCTGGAGTTTGCCGGGACTAAAGGGGAAAAACATTCAGTACTTC	CAWSLPGLKGKNIQYF
TRBV27	NA	15	TRBJ2-1	many	TGTGCCAGCACAATGGGGAGAACTTCCTACAATGAGCAGTTCTTC	CASTMGRTSYNEQFF
TRBV29-1	NA	13	TRBJ2-1	many	TGCAGCGTTCAATTCCGGACGGACAATGAGCAGTTCTTC	CSVQFRTDNEQFF
TRBV20-1	TRBD1	15	TRBJ1-1	many	TGCAGTGCTAGAGCAGGGGGTGTCGTAAACACTGAAGCTTTCTTT	CSARAGGVVNTEAFF
TRBV10-3	TRBD1	14	TRBJ1-5	many	TGTGCCATCAGTAACGACAGGGAGGGTCAGCCCCAGCATTTT	CAISNDREGQPQHF
TRBV12-3/TRBV12-4	NA	14	TRBJ2-2	few	TGTGCCAGCAGTTTCATAGAGGTTACCGGGGAGCTGTTTTTT	CASSFIEVTGELFF
TRBV6-6	TRBD2	17	TRBJ2-3	many	TGTGCCAGCAGTACATTGGGACTAGCGTACAGCACAGATACGCAGTATTTT	CASSTLGLAYSTDTQYF
TRBV6-1	NA	13	TRBJ1-5	few	TGTGCCAGCAGTTACGGGGCCTATCAGCCCCAGCATTTT	CASSYGAYQPQHF
TRBV20-1	TRBD2	17	TRBJ2-3	many	TGCAGTGCTAGAGTAAGGAGGTCGCGGGGGGGCACAGATACGCAGTATTTT	CSARVRRSRGGTDTQYF
TRBV2	TRBD1	15	TRBJ1-2	many	TGTGCCAGCAGACAGCGGACAGGTTCGAACTATGGCTACACCTTC	CASRQRTGSNYGYTF